The T cell receptor (beta chain) under discussion was sequenced for a study of cytomegalovirus exposure and HLA in healthy donors listed by TCRdb under 2017. Concerning the study at large: An earlier analysis of 587 of the donors reported approximately 280 Gb of sequence data and 95 million to 130 million unique TCR beta sequences obtained from 180 million or so T cells. Approximately 330 gigabases of sequencing data and roughly 80 million unique TCR sequences made up an early release that covered around 640 HLA-typed donors. The genetic ancestry cluster associated with self-reported Caucasian donors included around four fifths of the roughly 400 genotyped donors. The study aimed to test whether cataloging public T cell receptors could reveal signatures of past pathogen exposure. The study profiled the T cell repertoires of hundreds of subjects by immunosequencing and related them to cytomegalovirus serostatus. A separate validation cohort of 100 to 150 different subjects was used in addition to the roughly 620-subject first cohort. The study combined high-throughput TCR immunosequencing, statistical association of individual TCRs with disease status, and machine learning to predict cytomegalovirus infection status. In a later analysis, previously published TCR beta repertoires from 500 to 750 donors were re-analyzed and high-resolution HLA genotyping was added so that TCR occurrence patterns could be studied. Rather than using new phenotypic data, the later analysis identified candidate immune exposures from TCR beta sequences and from how often those sequences occurred across donors. In an earlier analysis of around 540 of the donors, high-throughput TCR beta sequencing was used to judge whether each TCR beta V gene segment behaved as functional or pseudogenic. Donor age, sex, ethnicity and CMV serostatus were collected together with the repertoire data. In a later genetic analysis, genome-wide SNP genotypes for about 55% of the roughly 670 donors were used, and that subset was treated as a discovery cohort. All discovery cohort repertoires had been generated on a single sequencing platform. HLA typing covered class I and class II loci at four-digit resolution. The number of typed donors differed by locus: about 620-630 for A, B, C, DRB1 and DQB1; 522 for DQA1; around 610 for DPA1; and 400 to 480 for DPB1. Four or five DR-DQ haplotypes were handled as single units for association and clustering because linkage in the cohort was strong. On average, roughly 240,000 unique TCR beta nucleotide sequences were sequenced per donor among about 400 genotyped donors of the cohort, with about 17% of those sequences being non-productive. Here is what the overall study found, with its caveats: A total of fewer than 200 TCR beta chains were listed by the study as associated with cytomegalovirus. In a later genetic analysis, fewer N-insertions in productive TCRs were reported among donors in an Asian-associated ancestry cluster than the roughly 700-donor mean. A cluster of highly shared sequence variants was judged likely to represent a technical artifact of the sequencing pipeline. Approximately 18 rarely observed V segments, including chromosome 9 orphons, were excluded from the earlier analysis of approximately 500 of the donors because counts were too low. Only TCR beta chains were sequenced in this cohort, and the absence of alpha or paired-chain data limited detectable features. According to a later analysis, most CMV-associated TCR beta chains appeared to be HLA-restricted, and the HLA associations seemed to be driven largely by CMV exposure. Specific HLA alleles were associated with roughly 16,000 TCR beta sequences at a false discovery rate of 0.05 in a later analysis. A few of the identified cytomegalovirus-associated TCR beta chains were confirmed in vitro to be specific for cytomegalovirus antigens. Roughly uniform sequencing depth across donors was assumed in presence/absence analyses, although this assumption may not hold. The authors suggested that the approach could potentially be extended to other disease states and immunological phenotypes. In an earlier analysis of some 640 of the donors, most TCR beta V segments were observed in productive rearrangements about 87% or about 30% of the time, broadly matching IMGT annotations. A further reported finding was that TCR beta sequences accurately predicted the HLA-A and HLA-B alleles for most subjects in the first cohort. According to a later analysis, parvovirus B19, influenza, CMV and Epstein-Barr virus appeared linked to several top co-occurrence clusters. A later analysis found that HLA-associated TCR beta chains were more clonally expanded and had lower generation probabilities than equally common non-associated chains. When HLA alleles, especially DR and DQ, strongly co-occurred, attributing TCR associations to individual alleles was difficult. Cytomegalovirus status was reported to be diagnosed by the classifier with high specificity and sensitivity in both the original and validation cohorts. Immune exposure information for the cohort was limited to CMV serostatus. Linkage disequilibrium might explain the correlated functional status among segregating V segments, but an unknown experimental factor could not be ruled out. In a later genetic analysis, a missense DCLRE1C variant was associated with V-gene and J-gene trimming of TCR beta chains, and the association was replicated in an independent cohort. Because HLA typing was unavailable for some donors at each locus, only the typed subset was used in association tests. In a later analysis, TCR association rates were found to vary across HLA loci, with the most associated TCRs seen for DRB1 alleles and the fewest for HLA-C alleles. Some IMGT-functional V segments, including TRBV6-2 and TRBV6-3, could not be told apart with the 87-base-pair reads, so those segments were excluded. Most TCR sequences were seen in very few donors, while some public TCRs were found in many individuals.

Libraries were made using the immunoSEQ multiplex PCR assay. For the multiplex PCR, a mixture combining 60 forward primers for TCR Vbeta segments and 13 reverse primers for TCR Jbeta segments was used. The CDR3 region of rearranged TCR beta genes was amplified from genomic DNA with a multiplex PCR assay. The amplified TCR beta libraries were sequenced on the Illumina HiSeq System as 87-base-pair reads. Per the original workflow: A later analysis tallied 75 million to 85 million unique TCR beta chains across the 666 repertoires, and about 12 million of those chains were shared by two or more donors. Raw reads were error-corrected and collapsed into unique sequences by a nearest-neighbor algorithm in which closely related sequences were merged to remove PCR and sequencing errors. V, D and J gene segments were assigned by aligning CDR3 sequences to IMGT reference sequences. For a sequence to be retained, at least a six-nucleotide match to both a V gene segment and a J gene segment was required. A rearrangement was called productive if the CDR3 had no stop codons and remained in frame with V and J, and every other rearrangement was called non-productive. Following IMGT convention, CDR3 was defined as the stretch from the second conserved V-encoded cysteine up to the conserved J-encoded phenylalanine. In an earlier analysis of just under 600 of the donors, sequences lacking an unambiguous match to a single V gene segment were excluded. An earlier analysis of 500 to 700 of the donors classified V segments as functional when productive rearrangements were above 56.7% and as segregating when the standard deviation between donors was above 5%. A statistical classification framework was developed to diagnose cytomegalovirus status using the catalog of TCR beta chain sequences. A later analysis assigned V and J genes by comparing TCR nucleotide sequences with IMGT/GENE-DB human TR gene sequences. In a later analysis, CDR3 sequences and most-parsimonious VDJ recombination scenarios were assigned using the TCRdist pipeline. In a later analysis, every TCR beta chain was defined by the combination of its CDR3 amino acid sequence and its V-gene family, and reads without a unique V-gene family were dropped. To address suspected cross-contamination and a sequencing artifact, a later analysis removed some 620 highly shared, low-generation-probability nucleotide sequences. In a later analysis, a clonal expansion index for each public chain was calculated from normalized within-repertoire ranks of inferred template counts. A later analysis computed generation probabilities with a VDJ recombination model fitted to out-of-frame rearrangements, and checked the results against IGoR. In a later analysis, TCR-TCR, TCR-HLA and TCR-CMV co-occurrence was scored with hypergeometric tests, and a repertoire-size bias correction was applied to TCR pairs. To estimate false discovery rates, a later analysis permuted the HLA or CMV assignments 20 times. A later analysis grouped co-occurring TCRs with DBSCAN, adding TCRdist sequence similarity when clustering within HLA-allele-positive subsets. Repertoires with fewer than 30,000 or more than 120,000 public chains, plus five repertoires with anomalous nucleotide sharing, were excluded from co-occurrence clustering. The table comes from immuneACCESS by way of TCRdb, which keeps in-frame sequences with V and J called. Part of the clones is missing from these tables; in studies checked, under half for an unresolved V gene and the rest for unknown reasons. D and trimming come from the DNA, and the V and J calls and clone size come from that table. Present in this sample are around 190,000 clones, approximately 80% of which were seen just once. 13% to 15% of the sample rests with the top ten.

The CDR3 spans 15 residues, from the cysteine through the phenylalanine. Here the CDR3 DNA is all that survives: 45 bases in frame from base 1. CDR1 is given as LNHNV and CDR2 as YYDKDF, both from the germline V gene (reference sequence). Unmatched junction bases come to 2, with V trimmed by 3 bases and J by 0 bases. With respect to this clone: Its antigen has not been determined. No quality values exist for individual bases; no much larger clone is one base distant.

The cohort consisted of fewer than 700 healthy bone marrow donors. All cohort members were sampled while nominally healthy, although unrecorded immune exposures were likely present. The donor tested CMV seropositive and was one of the 289 seropositive cohort members. Each donor provided a peripheral blood sample, and peripheral blood mononuclear cells were used for TCR beta sequencing. Genomic DNA extraction from the blood cell samples was performed with the Qiagen DNeasy Blood Extraction Kit. This receptor was identified in a woman in her twenties or thirties in good health and CMV-seropositive. Recombination connected TRBV15 to TRBJ1-3, and 7 junction bases match TRBD1. The sample was PBMCs. The CDR3 here reads CATSRDRSSGNTIYF. In nucleotides, the sequence is TGTGCCACCAGCAGGGACAGGAGCTCTGGAAACACCATATATTTT.